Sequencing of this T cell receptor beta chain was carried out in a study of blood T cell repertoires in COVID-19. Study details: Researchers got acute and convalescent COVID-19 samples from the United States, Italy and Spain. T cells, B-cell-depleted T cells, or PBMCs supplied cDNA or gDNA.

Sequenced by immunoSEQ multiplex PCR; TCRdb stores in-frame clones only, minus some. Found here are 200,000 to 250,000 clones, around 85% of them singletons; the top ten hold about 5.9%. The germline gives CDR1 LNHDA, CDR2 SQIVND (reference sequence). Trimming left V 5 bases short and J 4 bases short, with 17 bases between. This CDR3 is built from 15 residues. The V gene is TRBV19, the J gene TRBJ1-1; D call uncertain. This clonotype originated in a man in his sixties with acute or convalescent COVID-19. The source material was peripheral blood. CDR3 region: CASSLPTGWGTEAFF. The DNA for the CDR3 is TGTGCCAGTAGTTTGCCTACGGGGTGGGGCACTGAAGCTTTCTTT.